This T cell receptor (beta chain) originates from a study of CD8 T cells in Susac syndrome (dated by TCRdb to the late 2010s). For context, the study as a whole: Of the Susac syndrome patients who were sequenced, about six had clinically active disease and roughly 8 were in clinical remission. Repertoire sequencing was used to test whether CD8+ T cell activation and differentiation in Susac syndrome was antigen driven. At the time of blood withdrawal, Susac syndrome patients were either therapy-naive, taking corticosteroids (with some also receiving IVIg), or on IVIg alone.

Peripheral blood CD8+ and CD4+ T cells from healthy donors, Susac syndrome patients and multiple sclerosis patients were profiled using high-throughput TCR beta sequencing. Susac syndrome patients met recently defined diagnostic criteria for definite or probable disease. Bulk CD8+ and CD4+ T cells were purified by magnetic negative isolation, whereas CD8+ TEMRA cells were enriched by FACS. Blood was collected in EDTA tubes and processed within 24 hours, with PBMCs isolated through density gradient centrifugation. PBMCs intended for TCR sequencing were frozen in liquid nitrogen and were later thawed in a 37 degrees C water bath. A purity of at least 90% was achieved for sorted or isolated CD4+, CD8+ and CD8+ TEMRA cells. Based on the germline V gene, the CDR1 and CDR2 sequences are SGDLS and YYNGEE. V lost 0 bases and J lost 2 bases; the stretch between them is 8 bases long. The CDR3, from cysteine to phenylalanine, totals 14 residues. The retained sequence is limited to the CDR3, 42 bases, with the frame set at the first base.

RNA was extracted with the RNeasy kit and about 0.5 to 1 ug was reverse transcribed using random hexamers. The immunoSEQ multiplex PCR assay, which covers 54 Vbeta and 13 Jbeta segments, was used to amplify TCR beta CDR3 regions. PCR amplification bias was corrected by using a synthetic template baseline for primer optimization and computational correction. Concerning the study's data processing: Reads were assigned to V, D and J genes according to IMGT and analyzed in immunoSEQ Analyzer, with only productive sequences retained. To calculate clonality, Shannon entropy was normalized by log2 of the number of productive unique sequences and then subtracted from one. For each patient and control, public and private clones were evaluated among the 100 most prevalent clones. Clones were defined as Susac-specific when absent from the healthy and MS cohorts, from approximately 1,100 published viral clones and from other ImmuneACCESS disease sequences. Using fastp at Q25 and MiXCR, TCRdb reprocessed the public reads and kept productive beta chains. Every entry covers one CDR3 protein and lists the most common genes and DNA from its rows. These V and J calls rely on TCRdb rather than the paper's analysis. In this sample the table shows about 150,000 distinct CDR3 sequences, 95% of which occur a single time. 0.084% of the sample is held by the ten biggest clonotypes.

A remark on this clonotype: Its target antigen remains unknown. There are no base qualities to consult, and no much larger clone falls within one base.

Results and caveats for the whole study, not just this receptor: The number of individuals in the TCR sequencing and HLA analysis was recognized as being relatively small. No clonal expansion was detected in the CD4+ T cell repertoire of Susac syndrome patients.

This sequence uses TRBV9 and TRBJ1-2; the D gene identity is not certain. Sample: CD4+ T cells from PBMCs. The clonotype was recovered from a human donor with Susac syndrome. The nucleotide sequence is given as TGTGCCAGCAGCGTAGGTGTCGGAAACTATGGCTACACCTTC. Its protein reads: CASSVGVGNYGYTF.